The 5 T cell receptor beta chains below all came from one sample that was sequenced in a study of blood T cell repertoires in COVID-19. Repertoires were generated with immunoSEQ multiplex PCR, while TCRdb's copy carries only in-frame clones and drops some. The data contain 60,000 to 95,000 clones, about nine tenths of them singletons. Input material: peripheral blood. All receptors come from a woman of 80 years or more with active or convalescent COVID-19.

V and J are TRBV12-3 or TRBV12-4 and TRBJ1-1; no firm D call. V lost 1 base, J lost 4 bases, and 7 bases lay in between. The CDR3 length is 13 residues. CDR3 nucleotide sequence: TGTGCCAGCAGTTTAGTTGAGGGCACTGAAGCTTTCTTT. Its protein is CASSLVEGTEAFF.

This clone was recorded a few times. V is TRBV9 and J is TRBJ1-5; D not resolved. Trimming shortened V by 3 bases and J by 7 bases, and 11 bases separated the two germline ends. From germline, CDR1 is SGDLS and CDR2 YYNGEE. The CDR3 totals 13 residues. DNA for the CDR3: TGTGCCAGCAGCGGAGGACTTGAGCAGCCCCAGCATTTT. Protein sequence: CASSGGLEQPQHF.

The chain joins TRBV9 to TRBJ2-7, with a tentative D call TRBD2 (6 bases). V lost 3 bases and J 2 bases, leaving 12 bases between the germline ends. Germline V CDR1 and CDR2: SGDLS, YYNGEE. This CDR3 comprises 14 residues. The CDR3 here is CASSGRDSAYEQYF. The CDR3 DNA follows: TGTGCCAGCAGCGGCCGGGACTCCGCCTACGAGCAGTACTTC. Full variable domain (outside the CDR3, taken from reference TRBV9 and TRBJ2-7): DSGVTQTPKHLITATGQRVTLRCSPRSGDLSVYWYQQSLDQGLQFLIQYYNGEERAKGNILERFSAQQFPDLHSELNLSSLELGDSALYFCASSGRDSAYEQYFGPGTRLTVT.

The chain joins TRBV7-8 to TRBJ2-1; D gene uncertain. CDR1 and CDR2 from the germline V gene are SGHVS and FQNEAQ. V lost 1 base and J lost 4, with 11 bases in between. This CDR3 region has 15 residues. CDR3 sequence reads: CASSLDHKRYNEQFF. In DNA form, the CDR3 reads TGTGCCAGCAGCTTAGACCACAAACGTTACAATGAGCAGTTCTTC.

This chain connects TRBV9 to TRBJ1-2, with 8 bases that match TRBD1. The length of the CDR3 is 14 residues. Germline trimming cut 6 bases from V and 0 bases from J; bases unmatched to any gene: 4. Germline CDR1 and CDR2: SGDLS and YYNGEE. DNA of the CDR3: TGTGCCAGCACCTCAGGGGGCCCTAACTATGGCTACACCTTC. Encoded protein: CASTSGGPNYGYTF.